Presented here are 29 T cell receptor beta chains from one specimen sequenced in a study of cytomegalovirus exposure and HLA in healthy donors. PCR involved 60 Vbeta and 13 Jbeta primers. Using immunoSEQ multiplex PCR, the repertoire was profiled, and TCRdb retains in-frame clones only, with some absent. Found here are roughly 240,000 clones, just under 80% of them singletons; the top ten hold about 0.47%. The sample comprised PBMCs. The source of these receptors is a boy aged 5 to 17 in good health and CMV-seronegative.

CDR3 nucleotides: TGTGCCAGCCCCCGCGGGGGCAAAAAGCAGTACTTC. It yields the protein CASPRGGKKQYF. V and J are TRBV2 and TRBJ2-7; tentative D call: TRBD2 (7 bases). V shed 8 bases and J shed 8 bases, with 16 bases lying between them. Looked up from germline, CDR1 is SNHLY and CDR2 is FYNNEI. The CDR3 is 12 amino acids.

V gene TRBV10-3 combines with J gene TRBJ1-3; D not certain. This CDR3 spans 13 amino acids. The germline V gene encodes CDR1 ENHRY and CDR2 SYGVKD. V was pared by 2 bases and J by 3 bases, with 5 bases between. This chain's CDR3 is CAISERGGNTIYF. DNA for the CDR3: TGTGCCATCAGTGAGCGGGGTGGAAACACCATATATTTT.

The J gene is TRBJ2-3, the V gene TRBV9, with D hard to call. V lost 1 base and J 0 bases, leaving 6 bases between the germline ends. The CDR3 has 14 residues. CDR1 and CDR2 (germline): SGDLS, YYNGEE. In DNA form, the CDR3 reads TGTGCCAGCAGCGTATCCCCTAGCACAGATACGCAGTATTTT. Its protein is CASSVSPSTDTQYF. Using reference TRBV9 and TRBJ2-3 for the parts outside the CDR3, the full variable domain is DSGVTQTPKHLITATGQRVTLRCSPRSGDLSVYWYQQSLDQGLQFLIQYYNGEERAKGNILERFSAQQFPDLHSELNLSSLELGDSALYFCASSVSPSTDTQYFGPGTRLTVL.

Comment on this clone: At one end the junction does not follow the germline gene, possibly because of a read error. The chain couples TRBV7-9 to TRBJ2-2, with D perhaps matching TRBD2 (6 bases). The CDR3 runs to 12 residues. Germline V CDR1 and CDR2: SEHNR, FQNEAQ (reference sequence). The CDR3: CSSSLGGGELFF. CDR3 bases: TGTTCCAGCAGTCTGGGAGGTGGGGAGCTGTTTTTT.

This sequence joins TRBV5-1 and TRBJ2-1, with a tentative D call TRBD1 (5 bases). The germline V and J ends were trimmed by 0 bases and 7 bases, with 11 bases remaining between them. CDR3 length: 14 amino acids. Germline values: CDR1 SGHRS, CDR2 YFSETQ. CDR3 sequence reads: CASSLDRTRNEQFF. CDR3 coding DNA: TGCGCCAGCAGCTTGGACAGGACCAGGAATGAGCAGTTCTTC.

This chain links TRBV30 with TRBJ2-1, with TRBD2 identical over 10 bases. The CDR3 loop spans 14 amino acids. The V gene's germline CDR1 is GTSNPN and CDR2 SVGIG (reference sequence). Trimming cost V 0 bases and J 7 bases; bases outside gene matches: 3. The CDR3 region is CAWSVIAGGNEQFF. In nucleotides, the CDR3 is TGTGCCTGGAGTGTAATAGCGGGAGGTAATGAGCAGTTCTTC.

The chain couples TRBV6-5 to TRBJ2-5, with D unresolved. The J call may be incorrect, as the DNA end agrees better with TRBJ2-7. Germline lookup yields CDR1 MNHEY and CDR2 SVGAGI. The CDR3 covers 15 residues. The CDR3 loop reads CASSYSLPSSYEQYF. The CDR3 DNA follows: TGTGCCAGCAGTTACTCCCTACCTAGCTCCTACGAGCAGTACTTC.

The J gene is TRBJ1-5, the V gene TRBV5-6; 12 bases map to TRBD1. V was clipped by 3 bases and J by 6 bases; unmatched bases: 4. This CDR3 has 15 residues. Germline V CDR1 and CDR2: SGHDT, YYEEEE. The CDR3 nucleotides read TGTGCCAGCAGCTGGGGACAGGGGGCACCTCAGCCCCAGCATTTT. Residues: CASSWGQGAPQPQHF.

This chain connects TRBV7-6 to TRBJ1-1; tentatively, D is TRBD1 (6 bases). V dropped 5 bases and J dropped 6 bases, with 22 bases sitting between them. This CDR3 region has 16 residues. Germline V lookup: CDR1 SGHVS, CDR2 FNYEAQ. The CDR3 loop reads CASSDDRTLWFAEAFF. The CDR3 DNA reads as TGTGCCAGCAGCGACGACAGGACCCTTTGGTTCGCTGAAGCTTTCTTT.

The chain combines TRBV4-1 with TRBJ2-7, with 9 bases identical to TRBD1. Germline V gene lookup returns CDR1 MGHRA and CDR2 YSYEKL. The CDR3 covers 13 residues. V gave up 3 bases and J gave up 9 bases; unmatched junction bases: 6. CDR3: CASSHPGQGSQYF. CDR3 bases: TGCGCCAGCAGCCACCCCGGACAGGGGTCGCAGTACTTC.

This chain uses TRBV5-1 with TRBJ1-6, with D tentatively TRBD1 (5 bases). V lost 4 bases and J lost 14, with 28 bases in between. The CDR3 is 17 residues long. The germline gives CDR1 SGHRS, CDR2 YFSETQ. The CDR3 nucleotides read TGCGCCAGCAGCGGGGATGTACAGGCGCCCCAGGGTGGTTCCCTCCACTTT. This encodes CASSGDVQAPQGGSLHF. Variable domain in full (rest from reference TRBV5-1 and TRBJ1-6): KAGVTQTPRYLIKTRGQQVTLSCSPISGHRSVSWYQQTPGQGLQFLFEYFSETQRNKGNFPGRFSGRQFSNSRSEMNVSTLELGDSALYLCASSGDVQAPQGGSLHFGNGTRLTVT.

DNA for the CDR3: TGCGCCAGCAGCTTGGGTCTCCTAGCGGGAGGGAAAGGTGAGCAGTTCTTC. This gives the protein CASSLGLLAGGKGEQFF. The rearrangement uses TRBV5-1 and TRBJ2-1; 12 bases match TRBD2. Germline CDR1 and CDR2: SGHRS and YFSETQ. Germline trimming cut 0 bases from V and 9 bases from J; bases unmatched to any gene: 10. CDR3 length: 17 amino acids. The variable domain in full, completed from reference TRBV5-1 and TRBJ2-1, reads KAGVTQTPRYLIKTRGQQVTLSCSPISGHRSVSWYQQTPGQGLQFLFEYFSETQRNKGNFPGRFSGRQFSNSRSEMNVSTLELGDSALYLCASSLGLLAGGKGEQFFGPGTRLTVL.

The chain has TRBV5-1 and TRBJ1-6, with a tentative D call TRBD1 (6 bases). Looked up from germline, CDR1 is SGHRS and CDR2 is YFSETQ. The V and J ends lost 0 bases and 6 bases respectively, with 10 bases between them. This CDR3 has 15 residues. DNA of the CDR3: TGCGCCAGCAGCTTGGATCAGGGGCCTAATTCACCCCTCCACTTT. Translation gives CASSLDQGPNSPLHF.

This clone was observed a few times. The chain links TRBV5-6 to TRBJ2-1; 11 bases are shared with TRBD2. V gave up 0 bases and J gave up 4 bases; unmatched junction bases: 9. CDR1 is SGHDT, CDR2 YYEEEE, per germline. This CDR3 region has 18 residues. CDR3 DNA: TGTGCCAGCAGCTTGGGGGGGAAGACTAGCGGGACATACAATGAGCAGTTCTTC. The encoded protein is CASSLGGKTSGTYNEQFF.

The chain combines TRBV7-9 with TRBJ2-3; 11 nucleotides match TRBD2. V lost 1 base to trimming and J lost 2 bases; unmatched junction nucleotides: 5. Germline-derived CDR1 and CDR2 are SEHNR and FQNEAQ (reference sequence). The CDR3 is 17 amino acids. The CDR3: CASSLGLAGGITDTQYF. CDR3 in DNA: TGTGCCAGCAGCTTAGGGCTAGCGGGGGGAATCACAGATACGCAGTATTTT. The full variable domain, completed using reference TRBV7-9 and TRBJ2-3, is DTGVSQNPRHKITKRGQNVTFRCDPISEHNRLYWYRQTLGQGPEFLTYFQNEAQLEKSRLLSDRFSAERPKGSFSTLEIQRTEQGDSAMYLCASSLGLAGGITDTQYFGPGTRLTVL.

This sequence joins TRBV6-5 and TRBJ2-5, with unresolved D. The CDR3 runs 12 residues. Deletions cut 1 base from V and 7 bases from J, with 7 bases between. Germline V gene lookup returns CDR1 MNHEY and CDR2 SVGAGI. CDR3 nucleotide sequence: TGTGCCAGCAGTTACTTAAGCTTGACCCAGTACTTC. Protein sequence: CASSYLSLTQYF.

This clone has just a few counts. This rearrangement joins TRBV19 to TRBJ2-5, with TRBD1 matching 7 bases. The V gene end was trimmed by 2 bases and the J gene end by 2 bases; junction bases not matched to a gene: 2. Germline CDR1 is LNHDA and CDR2 is SQIVND (reference sequence). The CDR3 totals 14 residues. The DNA for the CDR3 is TGTGCCAGTAGTATAAAGGACAGGCAAGAGACCCAGTACTTC. Translation: CASSIKDRQETQYF.

The V call is TRBV5-1, the J call TRBJ2-5; a possible D gene is TRBD1 (6 bases). V lost 0 bases and J 4 bases, leaving 13 bases between the germline ends. The CDR3 contains 15 residues. In germline, CDR1 is SGHRS, CDR2 YFSETQ. In nucleotides, the CDR3 is TGCGCCAGCAGCTTGGACACAGGGTGGGGAGAGACCCAGTACTTC. Protein: CASSLDTGWGETQYF.

This clone was found once. In DNA form, the CDR3 reads TGCAGCGTTGACGTTCAGGGGGTAGCTAACTATGGCTACACCTTC. Protein product: CSVDVQGVANYGYTF. The chain joins TRBV29-1 to TRBJ1-2, with 7 nucleotides matching TRBD1. V was pared by 3 bases and J by 0 bases, with 7 bases of the junction left unmatched. This CDR3 spans 15 amino acids. CDR1 is SQVTM, CDR2 ANQGSEA, per germline.

The J gene is TRBJ1-1, the V gene TRBV30, with D hard to call. The CDR3 runs to 12 residues. Trimming pared 5 bases from V and 4 bases from J, leaving 11 bases between. Per germline, CDR1 GTSNPN and CDR2 SVGIG (reference sequence). The chain's CDR3 is CAWEQRGTEAFF. Written as DNA, the CDR3 is TGTGCCTGGGAACAACGAGGCACTGAAGCTTTCTTT.

V usage is TRBV27 and J usage is TRBJ2-3; D is undetermined. The CDR3 totals 11 residues. The germline gives CDR1 MNHEY, CDR2 SMNVEV (reference sequence). V was pared by 7 bases and J by 9 bases, with 11 bases between. The DNA for the CDR3 is TGTGCCAGCACCGTTTCCGGGACGCAGTATTTT. The encoded protein is CASTVSGTQYF.

The genes are TRBV7-3 and TRBJ2-1, with 9 bases aligning to TRBD2. The CDR3 is made up of 17 amino acids. Germline CDR1 reads SGHTA; CDR2 reads FQGTGA. The V gene end was trimmed by 0 bases and the J gene end by 7 bases; junction bases not matched to a gene: 10. CDR3 region: CASSLTRGGGADNEQFF. The DNA for the CDR3 is TGTGCCAGCAGCTTAACTCGTGGCGGGGGGGCTGATAATGAGCAGTTCTTC. Full variable domain (remainder filled in from reference TRBV7-3 and TRBJ2-1): GAGVSQTPSNKVTEKGKYVELRCDPISGHTALYWYRQSLGQGPEFLIYFQGTGAADDSGLPNDRFFAVRPEGSVSTLKIQRTERGDSAVYLCASSLTRGGGADNEQFFGPGTRLTVL.

Turning to this clone: Germline and junction disagree at one end, which may indicate a read error. The genes are TRBV9 and TRBJ2-1; 7 nucleotides agree with TRBD1. Germline CDR1 reads SGDLS; CDR2 reads YYNGEE. CDR3 size: 16 residues. The CDR3 spells CASSVLTGLTYSEQFF. The DNA of the CDR3 is TGTGCCAGCAGCGTTTTGACAGGGTTGACTTACAGTGAGCAGTTCTTC.

The chain couples TRBV9 to TRBJ1-6, with 8 positions matching TRBD1. Losses at the gene ends were 4 bases for V and 7 bases for J; bases not matched to a gene: 7. Germline V gene sequence: CDR1 SGDLS, CDR2 YYNGEE. CDR3 length equals 15 residues. The CDR3 spells CASSSGQGGNSPLHF. In nucleotides, the CDR3 is TGTGCCAGCAGCTCCGGACAGGGAGGGAATTCACCCCTCCACTTT.

This clone was seen a single time. The V call is TRBV9, the J call TRBJ1-2; 7 bases agree with TRBD1. Trimming at V came to 3 bases and at J to 0 bases, leaving 8 bases not matched to a gene. The CDR3 loop spans 16 amino acids. CDR1 is SGDLS, CDR2 YYNGEE, per germline. The CDR3 bases are TGTGCCAGCAGCGGAGGAATCGACAGGGCTAACTATGGCTACACCTTC. As protein: CASSGGIDRANYGYTF.

The table lists this clone with a few counts. The V gene is TRBV11-2, the J gene TRBJ1-2; D not certain. This CDR3 spans 14 amino acids. The germline gives CDR1 SGHAT, CDR2 FQNNGV. Trimming pared 3 bases from V and 0 bases from J, leaving 8 bases between. CDR3 nucleotide sequence: TGTGCCAGCAGCTTTTCAGGCCCTAACTATGGCTACACCTTC. Encoded protein: CASSFSGPNYGYTF.

The chain carries TRBV7-8 and TRBJ2-3; no definite D call. Germline assignment: CDR1 SGHVS and CDR2 FQNEAQ. The CDR3 is 13 residues long. V was shortened by 5 bases and J by 1 base, with 7 bases between the two germline ends. CDR3 DNA: TGTGCCAGCAGCATCCAGGGCACAGATACGCAGTATTTT. Its protein product is CASSIQGTDTQYF.

The rearrangement joins TRBV6-1 to TRBJ1-1; TRBD1 aligns across 7 bases. V was pared by 3 bases and J by 1 base, with 2 bases of the junction left unmatched. Germline values: CDR1 MNHNS, CDR2 SASEGT. CDR3 length equals 14 residues. The CDR3 loop reads CASSETGKNTEAFF. CDR3 DNA sequence: TGTGCCAGCAGTGAGACAGGGAAGAACACTGAAGCTTTCTTT.

This chain connects TRBV25-1 to TRBJ1-6, with TRBD1 matching over 9 bases. The germline gives CDR1 MGHDK, CDR2 SYGVNS. The V gene end was trimmed by 6 bases and the J gene end by 2 bases; junction bases not matched to a gene: 5. CDR3 length: 16 residues. The CDR3 bases are TGTGCCAGCAGCCAGACAGGGGGTCCCTATAATTCACCCCTCCACTTT. As protein: CASSQTGGPYNSPLHF.